These 21 T cell receptor beta chains came from one sample sequenced in a study of response to subunit inactivated influenza vaccine. TCRdb reanalysed the RT-PCR reads using MiXCR and keeps one entry per CDR3 protein. The table has 650,000 to 800,000 distinct CDR3 sequences, around 14% seen once. The source was PBMCs from blood, collected less than 15 days before vaccination. The receptors were gathered from a man aged 45-65 years who received an inactivated influenza vaccine.

The chain has TRBV28 and TRBJ2-7, with TRBD1 matching over 10 bases. The junction had 9 bases not matched to a gene; V was cut back by 10 bases and J by 3 bases. CDR1 MDHEN and CDR2 SYDVKM come from the germline V gene. This CDR3 spans 14 amino acids. In DNA, the CDR3 is TGTGCCATCCGCCGGGACAGGGGATTCTACGAGCAGTACTTC. Its protein is CAIRRDRGFYEQYF.

There are a few counts of this clonotype. The rearrangement joins TRBV5-1 to TRBJ2-1; 9 nucleotides match TRBD2. The germline CDR1 and CDR2 sequences are SGHRS and YFSETQ. The length of the CDR3 is 14 residues. J gave up 10 bases and V 4 bases, and 9 bases lay outside the gene matches. Here the CDR3 DNA reads TGCGCCAGCAGCGAAGGGACTAGCCGGAGGGAGCAGTTCTTC. Translated, it gives CASSEGTSRREQFF.

The chain recombines TRBV6-1 with TRBJ2-1; the match to TRBD2 covers 13 bases. CDR3 length equals 16 residues. V shed 2 bases, J shed 4 bases, and the junction held 2 bases outside the gene matches. Looked up from germline, CDR1 is MNHNS and CDR2 is SASEGT. CDR3 sequence: CASSELTSGGYNEQFF. In DNA form, the CDR3 reads TGTGCCAGCAGTGAATTGACTAGCGGGGGGTACAATGAGCAGTTCTTC.

This clonotype has just a few counts. V is TRBV5-5 and J is TRBJ2-7; 9 bases line up with TRBD1. With V trimmed by 4 bases and J by 5 bases, 7 bases remained unmatched. Germline V gene data show CDR1 as SGHKS and CDR2 as YYEKEE (reference sequence). CDR3 length: 14 residues. In DNA form, the CDR3 reads TGTGCCAGCAGCCCGGGACAGGGATTCCACGAGCAGTACTTC. It is translated as CASSPGQGFHEQYF.

This clonotype occurred a few times. The V call is TRBV4-2, the J call TRBJ2-1, with D tentatively TRBD2 (6 bases). This CDR3 has 14 amino acids. The V and J ends lost 4 bases and 3 bases respectively, with 10 bases between them. CDR1 and CDR2 from the germline V gene are LGHNA and YNFKEQ. The CDR3 is CASSREEVYNEQFF. DNA of the CDR3: TGTGCCAGCAGCCGGGAGGAGGTCTACAATGAGCAGTTCTTC.

The gene calls are TRBV20-1 and TRBJ2-1; 9 positions agree with TRBD2. The ends lost 0 bases at V and 6 bases at J; junction bases unmatched: 3. CDR3 length equals 14 residues. Germline CDR1 and CDR2: DFQATT and SNEGSKA (reference sequence). As DNA, the CDR3 is TGCAGTGCTAGAGATCCTAGCGGGATCAATGAGCAGTTCTTC. The encoded protein is CSARDPSGINEQFF.

This clonotype was seen a few times. The rearrangement links TRBV10-1 to TRBJ2-5, with a tentative D call TRBD1 (5 bases). CDR1 WNHNN and CDR2 SYGVQD come from the germline V gene (reference sequence). The CDR3 totals 13 residues. Trimming removed 4 bases at V and 2 bases at J, with 8 bases between. CDR3 in DNA: TGCGCCAGCAGTGTTGACAGACAAGAGACCCAGTACTTC. Translation: CASSVDRQETQYF.

The chain recombines TRBV29-1 with TRBJ1-3; D is possibly TRBD1 (5 bases). The V gene lost 7 bases and the J gene lost 4 bases, with 8 bases spanning the gap. CDR1 and CDR2 from the germline V gene are SQVTM and ANQGSEA. The CDR3 runs to 11 residues. CDR3 in DNA: TGCAGCGGGGGCGTCGGAAACACCATATATTTT. Protein product: CSGGVGNTIYF.

There are many counts of this clonotype. CDR3 sequence (DNA): TGTGCCAGCAGCTTCGGAGAACCCCCCTACAATGAGCAGTTCTTC. The encoded protein is CASSFGEPPYNEQFF. The V and J genes are TRBV7-8 and TRBJ2-1; D uncertain. Trimming cost V 3 bases and J 2 bases, with 11 bases left between them. Germline V gene lookup returns CDR1 SGHVS and CDR2 FQNEAQ. CDR3 length: 15 residues.

CDR3 coding DNA: TGTGCCACCAGCAGCGACCGACAGGGCGGTTCCTACAATGAGCAGTTCTTC. Translating it yields CATSSDRQGGSYNEQFF. V usage is TRBV15 and J usage is TRBJ2-1; 7 bases agree with TRBD1. With 3 bases clipped from V and 1 base from J, the junction kept 9 bases outside the gene matches. From germline, CDR1 is LNHNV and CDR2 YYDKDF (reference sequence). The CDR3 has 17 residues.

For the CDR3, the DNA is TGTGCCAGCAGTAATAGCGGGGGATACACAGATACGCAGTATTTT. Its protein product is CASSNSGGYTDTQYF. V usage is TRBV6-1 and J usage is TRBJ2-3; TRBD2 aligns across 9 bases. The CDR3 extends over 15 amino acids. The junction had 5 bases not matched to a gene; V was cut back by 5 bases and J by 2 bases. Per the germline V gene, CDR1 is MNHNS and CDR2 is SASEGT.

Here the CDR3 DNA reads TGCGCCAGCAGCCAATACGGGGGGTCTGAAGCTTTCTTT. It encodes CASSQYGGSEAFF. The chain is built from TRBV4-1 and TRBJ1-1; perhaps TRBD1 as D (5 bases). Trimming pared 2 bases from V and 6 bases from J, leaving 10 bases between. The CDR3 sequence is 13 residues long. Germline values: CDR1 MGHRA, CDR2 YSYEKL.

The CDR3 DNA reads as TGTGCCAGCAGCCCGTCCATCCCCCTAGCGGGAGCTACCCCCTACGAGCAGTACTTC. Translated: CASSPSIPLAGATPYEQYF. The chain joins TRBV13 to TRBJ2-7; 10 bases are a match to TRBD2. The CDR3 is made up of 19 amino acids. Germline loops: CDR1 PRHDT, CDR2 FYEKMQ (reference sequence). J gave up 2 bases and V 5 bases, and 18 bases lay outside the gene matches. Full variable domain (remainder filled in from reference TRBV13 and TRBJ2-7): AAGVIQSPRHLIKEKRETATLKCYPIPRHDTVYWYQQGPGQDPQFLISFYEKMQSDKGSIPDRFSAQQFSDYHSELNMSSLELGDSALYFCASSPSIPLAGATPYEQYFGPGTRLTVT.

CDR3 in amino acids: CSATAVERGYNEQFF. The CDR3 DNA is TGCAGTGCGACTGCGGTGGAGCGGGGCTACAATGAGCAGTTCTTC. This chain uses TRBV20-1 with TRBJ2-1; 7 bases map to TRBD2. The V and J ends lost 6 bases and 3 bases, in that order; junction bases with no gene match: 11. Per the germline V gene, CDR1 is DFQATT and CDR2 is SNEGSKA (reference sequence). The CDR3 sequence is 15 residues long.

This chain links TRBV28 with TRBJ2-3, with no clear D. There are 17 residues in the CDR3. Trimming pared 7 bases from V and 2 bases from J, leaving 22 bases between. Germline V gene lookup returns CDR1 MDHEN and CDR2 SYDVKM. The CDR3 DNA reads as TGTGCCAGCAAACATGCCCCCCGGACGAGAGACACAGATACGCAGTATTTT. This encodes CASKHAPRTRDTDTQYF.

As to this clonotype: Mismatch with germline at one junction end may stem from a read error. The chain links TRBV7-7 to TRBJ2-2; 7 bases match TRBD1. This CDR3 contains 15 residues. The germline V gene encodes CDR1 SSHAT and CDR2 FNYEAQ (reference sequence). The CDR3 here is CASSLQGLGTGELFF. Written as DNA, the CDR3 is TGTGCTAGCAGCTTACAGGGGTTGGGAACCGGGGAGCTGTTTTTT. Complete variable domain (other parts from reference TRBV7-7 and TRBJ2-2): GAGVSQSPRYKVTKRGQDVTLRCDPISSHATLYWYQQALGQGPEFLTYFNYEAQPDKSGLPSDRFSAERPEGSISTLTIQRTEQRDSAMYRCASSLQGLGTGELFFGEGSRLTVL.

This clonotype has only a few counts. The V and J genes are TRBV4-2 and TRBJ1-2, with D hard to call. The CDR3 is 15 amino acids. Trimming cost V 1 base and J 0 bases, with 9 bases left between them. Germline lookup yields CDR1 LGHNA and CDR2 YNFKEQ. The DNA for the CDR3 is TGTGCCAGCAGCCAAGGGGCCGATACTAACTATGGCTACACCTTC. Translated: CASSQGADTNYGYTF.

Points on this clonotype: Relative to the germline gene, one junction end is altered; a read error may explain this. The chain carries TRBV7-7 and TRBJ2-7; D is perhaps TRBD1 (6 bases). CDR1 SSHAT and CDR2 FNYEAQ come from the germline V gene (reference sequence). The length of the CDR3 is 14 residues. This CDR3 is CASSRGHTSYEQYF. The CDR3 DNA reads as TGTGCTAGCAGCCGGGGACATACCTCCTACGAGCAGTACTTC.

The CDR3 region is CASSEISGHRLLNYGYTF. CDR3 DNA: TGTGCCAGCAGTGAGATATCGGGACACAGACTGTTAAACTATGGCTACACCTTC. The chain links TRBV6-1 to TRBJ1-2, with D possibly being TRBD1 (6 bases). This CDR3 has 18 residues. The germline V gene has CDR1 MNHNS and CDR2 SASEGT. V was pared by 3 bases and J by 2 bases, with 22 bases between.

This clonotype was counted a few times. The gene calls are TRBV15 and TRBJ2-5, with 13 bases matching TRBD2. Losses at the gene ends were 1 base for V and 1 base for J; bases not matched to a gene: 6. Looked up from germline, CDR1 is LNHNV and CDR2 is YYDKDF (reference sequence). The CDR3 consists of 18 residues. This CDR3 reads CATSRGGTSGNIQETQYF. The DNA of the CDR3 is TGTGCCACCAGCAGAGGCGGGACTAGCGGGAACATCCAAGAGACCCAGTACTTC.

This clonotype was seen ten or more times. The rearrangement joins TRBV4-2 to TRBJ1-3, with D possibly being TRBD1 (6 bases). Deletions cut 3 bases from V and 0 bases from J, with 12 bases between. The germline CDR1 and CDR2 sequences are LGHNA and YNFKEQ. The CDR3 extends over 16 amino acids. The CDR3 nucleotides read TGTGCCAGCAGCCAGGGACACCGGCTCTCTGGAAACACCATATATTTT. Protein sequence: CASSQGHRLSGNTIYF.